This T cell receptor (beta chain) derives from a study of early T cells in non-severe SARS-CoV-2 infection (dated by TCRdb to the early 2020s). Some background on the complete study: TCR sequencing used bulk RNA from unsorted whole blood, so alpha and beta chains could not be paired.

This was a case-control study nested in a cohort of healthcare workers in London, UK, who had nasopharyngeal swab PCR tests and blood samples taken every week. Healthcare workers were enrolled in the week of the UK lockdown, from 23 to 31 March 2020, and were followed every week for up to roughly 16 weeks. Libraries were made using 5' RACE. The listed sequencing device is NextSeq 500. In the TCR library protocol, unique molecular identifiers were attached to individual cDNA molecules to correct for PCR bias and sequencing error. Both TCR alpha and beta chains were sequenced, and tight co-correlation was observed between alpha and beta sequence abundances in each sample. The published analysis was carried out like this. V gene, J gene and CDR3 annotation of TCR sequences was performed with Decombinator V4. TCRs were defined as expanded if a significant change between any two time points was detected under a Poisson model with p below 0.0001. TCR abundances were normalised to the total number of TCRs sequenced per sample and expressed as counts per million. VDJdb, accessed on 1 November 2021, was searched for TCRs annotated for CMV, EBV and SARS-CoV-2, and TCRs annotated for more than one antigen were excluded. Clones were called with MiXCR by TCRdb after fastp trimmed the public reads at Q25, and only in-frame beta chains were retained. Each CDR3 protein appears once, grouped with its most common genes and DNA. The V and J calls here are based on TCRdb, not the publication. The sample table shows 15,000 to 20,000 distinct CDR3 sequences, and about 4.8% are seen once. Together, the top ten hold under 8.5% of the sample.

This clonotype has a handful of counts. The antigen it binds to is not known. No qualities accompany the bases; no much larger clone lies one base away. Beyond this particular receptor, the publication reports: VDJdb matching was skewed toward anti-spike CD8 responses and likely underestimated virus-specific expansions, missing private and CD4 specificities.

The source of this sequence is an adult who was a healthcare worker with PCR-confirmed SARS-CoV-2 infection or an uninfected control (not recorded which). Sequencing was carried out using whole blood.

The nucleotide sequence reads TGTGCCACCAGCGCGAGACTAGCGGGAGCTGACAATGAGCAGTTCTTC. This yields the protein CATSARLAGADNEQFF. The receptor chain draws on TRBV15 and TRBJ2-1, with 12 central nucleotides matching TRBD2. V has 5 bases trimmed and J has 5 bases trimmed; junction bases matching no gene number 7. CDR1 and CDR2, looked up from the germline V gene (reference sequence), are LNHNV and YYDKDF. The CDR3, from cysteine to phenylalanine, totals 16 residues. This entry keeps only the CDR3 DNA: 48 bases, framed from base 1. The CDR3, completed at both ends by the reference TRBV15 and TRBJ2-1 genes, gives the full variable domain DAMVIQNPRYQVTQFGKPVTLSCSQTLNHNVMYWYQQKSSQAPKLLFHYYDKDFNNEADTPDNFQSRRPNTSFCFLDIRSPGLGDTAMYLCATSARLAGADNEQFFGPGTRLTVL.